A single TCR beta chain is shown here with its context. Per the original methods: Reference gene primer amplification yielded estimated nucleated cell counts. Measured with immunoSEQ multiplex PCR; TCRdb has only the in-frame clones, and not every one. The DNA gave D and trimming, while V, J and clone size come from that table. Among some 450,000 clones listed, more than 70% were seen once. These data originate in a study of blood T cell repertoires in COVID-19. Turning to the study itself: The samples span acute and convalescent COVID-19 from the United States, Italy and Spain. T cells, B-cell-depleted T cells, or PBMCs provided the cDNA or gDNA that served as material.

Germline assignment: CDR1 GTSNPN and CDR2 SVGIG (reference sequence). This CDR3 has 17 amino acids. V lost 0 bases, J lost 0 bases, and 9 bases stayed unmatched. Those enrolled in Seattle joined during active infection and were followed longitudinally afterward. The source is a woman aged 45-65 years with COVID-19, enrolled during active disease. Sequences were obtained from peripheral blood. The rearrangement joins TRBV30 to TRBJ2-3, with TRBD2 identical over 7 bases. The CDR3 protein is CAWSVLSGEGSTDTQYF. In nucleotides, the CDR3 is TGTGCCTGGAGTGTACTAAGCGGGGAGGGGAGCACAGATACGCAGTATTTT.